The present T cell receptor (beta chain) was sequenced within a study of blood T cell repertoires in COVID-19 (dated by TCRdb to about 2020). As for the study more broadly: The collaborator samples originated in the United States, Italy and Spain and spanned the acute and convalescent phases of COVID-19. The prospective study material was composed of cDNA or gDNA derived from T cells, B-cell-depleted T cells, or PBMCs. Deeply sampled blood TCRbeta repertoires from subjects exposed to, actively infected with, or recovered from COVID-19 were included in the dataset. The repertoires were made available in a free public database intended to serve as a resource for research on the immune response to SARS-CoV-2. The samples were drawn from two sources: the first 160 participants of the ongoing ImmuneRACE study, and 1,000 to 1,500 subjects contributed by 6 global collaborators. Sample metadata almost always included a de-identified subject ID, COVID-19 status, age in years and sex. Where HLA class I and class II types were available, the types were taken from metadata supplied by the sample provider, not from assay-based typing. What the authors observed across the whole study: The quantity of clinical and demographic metadata differed by source and by participant and was supplied without curation.

The trim is 4 bases for V and 6 bases for J, with a gap of 17 bases between the germline ends. Including the terminal cysteine and phenylalanine, the CDR3 comprises 14 residues. Of the read, only the CDR3 DNA is kept; its 42 bases are in frame from base 1. According to the germline V gene, CDR1 reads SGHDT and CDR2 reads YYEEEE. The immunoSEQ Assay, a bias-controlled multiplex PCR, was used to amplify TCRbeta CDR3 regions from genomic DNA. Per the original workflow: Nucleated cell counts per sample were estimated from amplification of reference gene primers within the assay. To quantify the absolute abundance of each unique TCRbeta CDR3 rearrangement, sequence reads were collapsed and filtered. For each sample, productive Simpson clonality was calculated as the square root of Simpson's diversity index over productive rearrangements. The clones in this table, taken by TCRdb from immuneACCESS, are in-frame only. Not every clone is retained; where verified, under half of the shortfall comes from an unresolved V gene, and the cause of the rest is unknown. V and J calls and clone size are those listed in that table; D and trimming were worked out from the DNA. The sample data list 150,000 to 200,000 clones, and about 83% of these were observed just once. The biggest ten clones account for 15% to 20% of the sample.

One collaborating source in Seattle enrolled patients during active infection and followed them longitudinally through the course of disease. Whole blood was collected in K2EDTA tubes by collaborating institutions according to the institutions' own protocols. For TCRbeta analysis, collaborator samples were shipped as frozen whole blood, as isolated PBMCs, or as DNA extracted from either sample type. With respect to this clone: Its antigen remains unidentified. No base quality values were provided; no much bigger clone lies one nucleotide off.

The sequence came from a person aged 65 to 85 with COVID-19, enrolled during active disease. Sequencing was done on a sample of peripheral blood. This chain is built from TRBV5-6 and TRBJ2-7, with TRBD1 tentatively as D gene (7 bases match). The CDR3 is CASSGGPRGPEQYF. At the DNA level, the sequence is TGTGCCAGCAGCGGGGGGCCTAGGGGGCCCGAGCAGTACTTC.